The sequence of this TCR beta chain was determined in a study of OX40 agonist ivuxolimab in advanced cancers. The wider study: The group had a mean age of approximately 60 years, ranged from about 20 to 79, and was 80% to 90% male.

A word on this clone: Its target is unknown.

Sequenced by immunoSEQ multiplex PCR; TCRdb stores in-frame clones only, minus some. Altogether approximately 45,000 clones are present, 75% to 90% being singletons, with the ten largest covering over 3.5%. Study observations and caveats: Patients with a partial response at 0.1-3.0 mg/kg had among the lowest clonal expansion. There were, on average, more expanded clones in CD8+ T cells than in CD4+. The work left the antigen specificity of expanded peripheral T cells undetermined.

The CDR3 runs 14 residues. With 3 bases removed from V and 5 bases from J, the gap between germline ends came to 13 bases. From germline, CDR1 is LNHDA and CDR2 SQIVND (reference sequence). V usage is TRBV19 and J usage is TRBJ1-2; D is possibly TRBD1 (5 bases). The specimen comprised CD4+ or CD8+ T cells sorted from blood, sampled in a trial of the OX40 agonist ivuxolimab. The receptor's source is an adult with an advanced solid tumor such as melanoma, head and neck, liver or kidney cancer. In DNA, the CDR3 is TGTGCCAGTAGTATTTTAGGGGAGAAATATGGCTACACCTTC. As protein: CASSILGEKYGYTF.